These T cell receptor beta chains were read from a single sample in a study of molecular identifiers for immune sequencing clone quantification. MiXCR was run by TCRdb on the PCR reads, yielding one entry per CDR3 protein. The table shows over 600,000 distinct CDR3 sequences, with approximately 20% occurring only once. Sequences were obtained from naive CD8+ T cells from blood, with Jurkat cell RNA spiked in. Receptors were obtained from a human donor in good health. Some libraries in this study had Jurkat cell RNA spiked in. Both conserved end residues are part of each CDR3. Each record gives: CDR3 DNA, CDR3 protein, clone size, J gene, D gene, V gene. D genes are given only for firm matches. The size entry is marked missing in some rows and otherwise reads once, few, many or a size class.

TGCGCCAGCAGCCAAGGAGCCGAATTGGGCAATCAGCCCCAGCATTTT	CASSQGAELGNQPQHF	many	TRBJ1-5	.	TRBV4-1
TGTGCCTGGAAGCCCGCAATCCGAGCTGAAGCTTTCTTT	CAWKPAIRAEAFF	few	TRBJ1-1	.	TRBV30
TGTGCCAGTAGTATGGGTAGGCAGCCTTCCTACGAGCAGTACTTC	CASSMGRQPSYEQYF	few	TRBJ2-7	.	TRBV19
TGTGCCAGCAGTAGTCGAGGGAGGGACCTCTACGAGCAGTACTTC	CASSSRGRDLYEQYF	many	TRBJ2-7	TRBD2	TRBV27
TGTGCCAGCAGCTTAGGTTCAGGGGGTGGCTATGAGCAGTTCTTC	CASSLGSGGGYEQFF	few	TRBJ2-1	TRBD1	TRBV7-6
TGTGCCAGCAGTTCAACACCAGGGGATGGAAACACCATATATTTT	CASSSTPGDGNTIYF	many	TRBJ1-3	.	TRBV27
TGTGCCAGTCGGACAGGGAGCCAGGACTATAGCAATCAGCCCCAGCATTTT	CASRTGSQDYSNQPQHF	few	TRBJ1-5	TRBD1	TRBV19
TGTGCCGTCAAGTACCAAGATTCCCAGTACTTC	CAVKYQDSQYF	many	TRBJ2-5	.	TRBV27
TGTGCCAGCAGAGACAGGGGGGGGATTGAAGCTTTCTTT	CASRDRGGIEAFF	.	TRBJ1-1	TRBD1	TRBV6-1
TGTGCCAGCAGCGGGGACGACTATGGCTACACCTTC	CASSGDDYGYTF	many	TRBJ1-2	.	TRBV3-1
TGCGCCAGCAGCCAAGGAGCAGAACAGCCCCAGCATTTT	CASSQGAEQPQHF	few	TRBJ1-5	.	TRBV4-3
TGTGCCAGCAACACTGGAACGGAGGAATATAGCAATCAGCCCCAGCATTTT	CASNTGTEEYSNQPQHF	.	TRBJ1-5	.	TRBV21-1
TGTGCCAGCAGCTCGATAAGCGGGAGGGAACGGTACGAGCAGTACTTC	CASSSISGRERYEQYF	many	TRBJ2-7	TRBD2	TRBV5-4
TGTGCCAGCAGCTTTTCGAACACAGATACGCAGTATTTT	CASSFSNTDTQYF	.	TRBJ2-3	.	TRBV5-6
TGCAGCTCTGGCAGGGACTACAATGAGCAGTTCTTC	CSSGRDYNEQFF	few	TRBJ2-1	.	TRBV29-1
TGTGCCAGCAGCCCACCGGCTGGACATGGTGACTACGAGCAGTACTTC	CASSPPAGHGDYEQYF	.	TRBJ2-7	.	TRBV11-2
TGTGCCAGCAGTTTACTGGGGTGGCCCTATGGCTACACCTTC	CASSLLGWPYGYTF	many	TRBJ1-2	.	TRBV12-3/TRBV12-4
TGCGCCAGCAGCTTCCGGGACAGGGTTTTGACTGAAGCTTTCTTT	CASSFRDRVLTEAFF	many	TRBJ1-1	TRBD1	TRBV5-1
TGTGCCAGCACTTTGGGCTACGAGCAGTACTTC	CASTLGYEQYF	many	TRBJ2-7	.	TRBV6-2/TRBV6-3
TGCGCCAGCAGCCAAGTTTTAGGGATTCTAGCGGGAGGGCCCGCGACCGGGGAGCTGTTTTTT	CASSQVLGILAGGPATGELFF	.	TRBJ2-2	TRBD2	TRBV4-3
TGTGCCAGCAGTTTAGCAGGGTGGAGTGAGACCCAGTACTTC	CASSLAGWSETQYF	few	TRBJ2-5	.	TRBV12-3/TRBV12-4
TGTGCCAGCAGTGTTCGGGGAACCGAAGAGACCCAGTACTTC	CASSVRGTEETQYF	many	TRBJ2-5	.	TRBV25-1
TGCGCCAGCAGCCAACAATCTGGTATTGGGAACCAAGAGACCCAGTACTTC	CASSQQSGIGNQETQYF	many	TRBJ2-5	.	TRBV4-1
TGTGCCAGCAGCCAGTGGGACCGAAACTACAATGAGCAGTTCTTC	CASSQWDRNYNEQFF	few	TRBJ2-1	.	TRBV7-6
TGCGCCAGCAGCCACCCAGAATACAATGAGCAGTTCTTC	CASSHPEYNEQFF	many	TRBJ2-1	.	TRBV4-1
TGTGCCAGCACCAAAAGGGGGGCCAAAAACATTCAGTACTTC	CASTKRGAKNIQYF	many	TRBJ2-4	.	TRBV7-8
TGCAGTGCTAGAGGGTTGGCCTACAATGAGCAGTTCTTC	CSARGLAYNEQFF	.	TRBJ2-1	.	TRBV20-1
TGTGCCAGCAAAGTGGGACGGGACAATCAGCCCCAGCATTTT	CASKVGRDNQPQHF	.	TRBJ1-5	.	TRBV28
TGTGCCTTCACGACCTTGCACGGGGGGGAAAAACTGTTTTTT	CAFTTLHGGEKLFF	.	TRBJ1-4	.	TRBV30
TGCGCCAGCAGCCAAGGTCCAGGGGGCACTGAAGCTTTCTTT	CASSQGPGGTEAFF	many	TRBJ1-1	TRBD1	TRBV4-3